The 30 T cell receptor beta chains below were found in one sample sequenced in a study of blood T cell repertoires in COVID-19. Assay used: immunoSEQ multiplex PCR; TCRdb lists only in-frame clones, some missing. In the table there are about 280,000 clones, 85% of which are singletons. Sequencing input: peripheral blood. These receptors all stem from a man aged 45-60 years with active or convalescent COVID-19.

The chain is built from TRBV5-6 and TRBJ2-1; possible D gene TRBD1, 6 bases. V was trimmed by 0 bases and J by 6 bases, leaving 13 bases between them. Germline-derived CDR1 and CDR2 are SGHDT and YYEEEE. This CDR3 is built from 15 residues. This CDR3 reads CASSLDLRGSNEQFF. CDR3 coding DNA: TGTGCCAGCAGCTTGGACCTCAGGGGTAGCAATGAGCAGTTCTTC.

The chain recombines TRBV4-2 with TRBJ2-5, with TRBD2 matching over 15 bases. This CDR3 is built from 18 residues. Germline CDR1 and CDR2: LGHNA and YNFKEQ. V lost 1 base to trimming and J lost 4 bases; unmatched junction nucleotides: 7. CDR3 protein: CASSQGGLAGGAGETQYF. CDR3 coding DNA: TGTGCCAGCAGCCAAGGCGGACTAGCGGGAGGGGCGGGAGAGACCCAGTACTTC.

The rearrangement links TRBV6-5 to TRBJ1-1; D perhaps matches TRBD1 (5 bases). The CDR3 covers 14 residues. The V gene's germline CDR1 is MNHEY and CDR2 SVGAGI. Deletions cut 6 bases from V and 1 base from J, with 12 bases between. The CDR3 region has the DNA TGTGCCAGCAGGAGGGACTTGGCGAACACTGAAGCTTTCTTT. Translation gives CASRRDLANTEAFF.

This chain connects TRBV27 to TRBJ2-2; TRBD1 is a possible D gene (6 bases). Trimming left V 3 bases short and J 1 base short, with 9 bases between. Germline V gene sequence: CDR1 MNHEY, CDR2 SMNVEV (reference sequence). The CDR3 has 15 amino acids. In DNA form, the CDR3 reads TGTGCCAGCAGTTTTTGGGGACAGAACACCGGGGAGCTGTTTTTT. Its protein is CASSFWGQNTGELFF.

The rearrangement joins TRBV18 to TRBJ2-1; tentatively, D is TRBD1 (6 bases). Per germline, CDR1 KGHSH and CDR2 LQKENI. The CDR3 covers 16 residues. With 0 bases removed from V and 1 base from J, the gap between germline ends came to 10 bases. This CDR3 is CASSPPGQGSYNEQFF. As DNA, the CDR3 is TGTGCCAGCTCACCACCGGGGCAGGGGTCCTACAATGAGCAGTTCTTC.

In its sample, this clone was seen once. The chain recombines TRBV2 with TRBJ1-6; D gene uncertain. Trimming removed 7 bases from V and 9 bases from J, with 25 bases in between. Germline values: CDR1 SNHLY, CDR2 FYNNEI. This CDR3 is 17 amino acids long. CDR3 region: CASIMRRGGGLSSPLHF. DNA of the CDR3: TGTGCCAGCATTATGCGCCGGGGAGGAGGTTTAAGTTCACCCCTCCACTTT.

The chain recombines TRBV2 with TRBJ1-1, with 8 bases that match TRBD1. The CDR3 is made up of 13 amino acids. V shed 6 bases and J 4 bases; nucleotides not matched to a gene: 4. Germline V gene data show CDR1 as SNHLY and CDR2 as FYNNEI. CDR3 coding DNA: TGTGCCAGCAGATTCGACAGGGGCACTGAAGCTTTCTTT. It encodes CASRFDRGTEAFF.

The chain recombines TRBV6-5 with TRBJ1-2; 10 bases fit TRBD1. The V and J ends lost 10 bases and 5 bases, in that order; junction bases with no gene match: 13. In germline, CDR1 is MNHEY, CDR2 SVGAGI. The CDR3 covers 15 residues. CDR3 in amino acids: CATRDRGLDGYGYTF. In nucleotides, the CDR3 is TGTGCCACCCGGGACAGGGGCTTGGATGGGTATGGCTACACCTTC.

In DNA, the CDR3 is TGTGCCAGCAGTGAAGCAAATAGCGCGAACACCGGGGAGCTGTTTTTT. It codes for CASSEANSANTGELFF. J is TRBJ2-2 and V is TRBV6-1; a possible D gene is TRBD2 (5 bases). Between the trimmed V and J ends, which lost 0 bases and 0 bases, there was a span of 8 bases. CDR1 is MNHNS, CDR2 SASEGT, per germline. The CDR3 is made up of 16 amino acids.

This chain uses TRBV6-7 with TRBJ2-1; D possibly corresponds to TRBD2 (6 bases). TRBV6-7 belongs to the ORF category, with a function that is uncertain. The CDR3 totals 15 residues. V gave up 8 bases and J gave up 7 bases, with 21 bases separating them. CDR3 coding DNA: TGTGCCAGCCCCGCCCTGGCGGGGTGGGATAATGAGCAGTTCTTC. Protein sequence: CASPALAGWDNEQFF.

The CDR3 protein is CASSLAGLEVNQPQHF. The CDR3 bases are TGTGCCAGCAGCTTAGCGGGTCTGGAGGTTAATCAGCCCCAGCATTTT. The V and J genes are TRBV7-9 and TRBJ1-5; D remains ambiguous. Germline V gene data show CDR1 as SEHNR and CDR2 as FQNEAQ (reference sequence). Deletions cut 0 bases from V and 4 bases from J, with 13 bases between. This CDR3 is built from 16 residues.

The gene calls are TRBV19 and TRBJ1-5, with D tentatively TRBD1 (5 bases). CDR3 size: 14 residues. Trimming shortened V by 4 bases and J by 5 bases, and 12 bases separated the two germline ends. Looked up from germline, CDR1 is LNHDA and CDR2 is SQIVND (reference sequence). The CDR3 coding sequence is TGTGCCAGTAGTAGGCGGGGGGAGTATCAGCCCCAGCATTTT. It is translated as CASSRRGEYQPQHF.

In its sample, this clone was seen a few times. The gene calls are TRBV5-1 and TRBJ1-4; 8 positions match TRBD1. Germline V lookup: CDR1 SGHRS, CDR2 YFSETQ. This CDR3 is built from 13 residues. With V trimmed by 0 bases and J by 8 bases, 0 bases remained unmatched. The CDR3 DNA follows: TGCGCCAGCAGCTTGGGACAGGGGGAAAAACTGTTTTTT. As protein: CASSLGQGEKLFF.

V gene TRBV11-1 combines with J gene TRBJ2-1; 11 nucleotides match TRBD2. The CDR3 has 15 amino acids. In germline, CDR1 is SGHAT, CDR2 FQDESV (reference sequence). Trimming at V came to 4 bases and at J to 4 bases, leaving 3 bases not matched to a gene. The CDR3 here is CASSYGTSGYNEQFF. In DNA form, the CDR3 reads TGTGCCAGCAGCTATGGGACTAGCGGATACAATGAGCAGTTCTTC. The entire variable domain, with the rest obtained from reference TRBV11-1 and TRBJ2-1, is as follows: EAEVAQSPRYKITEKSQAVAFWCDPISGHATLYWYRQILGQGPELLVQFQDESVVDDSQLPKDRFSAERLKGVDSTLKIQPAELGDSAMYLCASSYGTSGYNEQFFGPGTRLTVL.

The chain links TRBV2 to TRBJ2-1, with D uncertain. CDR3 size: 14 residues. Trimming shortened V by 5 bases and J by 2 bases, and 10 bases separated the two germline ends. The germline V gene encodes CDR1 SNHLY and CDR2 FYNNEI. The CDR3 is CASSLQLAYNEQFF. DNA of the CDR3: TGTGCCAGCAGTTTACAGCTGGCCTACAATGAGCAGTTCTTC.

The V call is TRBV7-9, the J call TRBJ1-1; D unclear. Germline lookup yields CDR1 SEHNR and CDR2 FQNEAQ (reference sequence). V lost 5 bases, J lost 5 bases, and 18 bases lay in between. The CDR3 extends over 15 amino acids. CDR3 nucleotide sequence: TGTGCCAGCAGCAAATCTGATCAGCGTAGGACTGAAGCTTTCTTT. Its translation: CASSKSDQRRTEAFF.

CDR3 DNA sequence: TGCGCCAGCAGCCAGACTACTAGCGGGAGACGGGAGACCCAGTACTTC. Its translation is CASSQTTSGRRETQYF. This chain joins TRBV4-1 and TRBJ2-5; 11 bases align to TRBD2. CDR3 length: 16 amino acids. Germline CDR1 MGHRA, CDR2 YSYEKL. The junction had 8 bases not matched to a gene; V was cut back by 3 bases and J by 5 bases.

This clone occurred once. The chain combines TRBV3-1 (or the pseudogene TRBV3-2) with TRBJ2-4; D perhaps matches TRBD1 (5 bases). In germline, CDR1 is LGHDT, CDR2 YNNKEL (reference sequence). V was clipped by 0 bases and J by 9 bases, with 15 bases between them. The length of the CDR3 is 15 residues. The CDR3 DNA reads TGTGCCAGCAGCCAAGATTCAAAGGGGATGGGCATTCAGTACTTC. Its protein is CASSQDSKGMGIQYF.

The V call is TRBV9, the J call TRBJ2-1; tentatively, D is TRBD2 (6 bases). CDR3 size: 15 residues. CDR1 is SGDLS and CDR2 is YYNGEE in the germline V gene. V was cut by 0 bases and J by 8 bases, with 15 bases left in between. The DNA of the CDR3 is TGTGCCAGCAGCGTAGGCGGGACGCTCCGATATGAGCAGTTCTTC. This encodes CASSVGGTLRYEQFF.

The chain uses TRBV6-2 or TRBV6-3 and TRBJ2-7; the D is unclear. Germline assignment: CDR1 MNHEY and CDR2 SVGEGT. The CDR3 covers 13 residues. Trimming removed 6 bases from V and 5 bases from J, with 14 bases in between. The CDR3 nucleotides are TGTGCCAGCAGCCAACTCCCCCTCCACGAGCAGTACTTC. It encodes CASSQLPLHEQYF.

The CDR3 bases are TGTGCCAGCTCACCAGTGACTGGGACTAGCGCGGACGAGCAGTACTTC. Translating it yields CASSPVTGTSADEQYF. The rearrangement uses TRBV18 and TRBJ2-7, with 10 bases identical to TRBD2. Germline loops: CDR1 KGHSH, CDR2 LQKENI. With V trimmed by 2 bases and J by 5 bases, 9 bases remained unmatched. The CDR3 runs 16 residues.

The chain joins TRBV6-2 or TRBV6-3 to TRBJ1-5; TRBD1 is a possible D gene (6 bases). Germline lookup yields CDR1 MNHEY and CDR2 SVGEGT. The CDR3 extends over 14 amino acids. V was trimmed by 4 bases and J by 6 bases, leaving 13 bases between them. The CDR3 region has the DNA TGTGCCAGCAGTTCGGGGGGCCTCACTCAGCCCCAGCATTTT. Translated, it gives CASSSGGLTQPQHF.

The V and J genes are TRBV27 and TRBJ1-2; 7 positions agree with TRBD1. The CDR3 is 12 amino acids. Germline V CDR1 and CDR2: MNHEY, SMNVEV (reference sequence). The trim removed 6 bases at V and 8 bases at J, leaving 6 bases unmatched. CDR3 sequence reads: CASSDRAEGYTF. The CDR3 bases are TGTGCCAGCAGCGACAGGGCGGAGGGCTACACCTTC.

V usage is TRBV6-5 and J usage is TRBJ2-1, with TRBD2 identical over 9 bases. The V gene's germline CDR1 is MNHEY and CDR2 SVGAGI. The CDR3 sequence is 16 residues long. V was clipped by 2 bases and J by 7 bases; unmatched bases: 9. The chain's CDR3 is CASSYGASGARNEQFF. Here the CDR3 DNA reads TGTGCCAGCAGTTACGGGGCTAGCGGGGCTAGGAATGAGCAGTTCTTC.

The genes are TRBV10-2 and TRBJ2-2; maybe TRBD1 (6 bases). The germline V gene has CDR1 WSHSY and CDR2 SAAADI. Trimming removed 8 bases at V and 4 bases at J, with 14 bases between. This CDR3 is 14 amino acids long. In nucleotides, the CDR3 is TGCGCCAGCCGTCCACAGGGTGGCACCGGGGAGCTGTTTTTT. Translating gives CASRPQGGTGELFF.

The V gene is TRBV19, the J gene TRBJ2-6; D is undetermined. Germline V gene data show CDR1 as LNHDA and CDR2 as SQIVND (reference sequence). The CDR3 consists of 17 residues. V lost 7 bases and J lost 3, with 19 bases in between. This CDR3 is CASTPPFSRGGANVLTF. For the CDR3, the DNA is TGTGCCAGTACCCCCCCATTCTCCCGCGGTGGGGCCAACGTCCTGACTTTC.

The chain combines TRBV19 with TRBJ1-5, with 8 bases that match TRBD1. The length of the CDR3 is 20 residues. CDR1 is LNHDA, CDR2 SQIVND, per germline (reference sequence). The ends lost 6 bases at V and 0 bases at J; junction bases unmatched: 19. The CDR3: CASSGRPGGSLHYSNQPQHF. The CDR3 bases are TGTGCCAGTAGCGGGCGGCCAGGGGGCTCCCTCCACTATAGCAATCAGCCCCAGCATTTT.

The chain couples TRBV15 to TRBJ2-7; TRBD1 agrees at 7 bases. Germline V CDR1 and CDR2: LNHNV, YYDKDF (reference sequence). The CDR3 contains 15 residues. The junction had 9 bases not matched to a gene; V was cut back by 0 bases and J by 7 bases. CDR3 sequence (DNA): TGTGCCACCAGCAGAGATGACAGGGAATATGGGGAGCAGTACTTC. Protein product: CATSRDDREYGEQYF.

The chain is built from TRBV7-2 and TRBJ2-5; 12 bases are shared with TRBD2. This CDR3 has 16 amino acids. Germline V gene data show CDR1 as SGHTA and CDR2 as FQGNSA. With 5 bases clipped from V and 5 bases from J, the junction kept 9 bases outside the gene matches. The CDR3 coding sequence is TGTGCCAGCAGCATCCGACTAGCGGGAGCGGGGGAGACCCAGTACTTC. The encoded protein is CASSIRLAGAGETQYF.

This clone was detected a few times. This chain uses TRBV5-4 with TRBJ1-6; D may be TRBD1 (5 bases). The germline CDR1 and CDR2 sequences are SGHNT and YYREEE (reference sequence). This CDR3 has 17 residues. Trimming took 3 bases from V and 0 from J, leaving 13 bases between them. The CDR3 region has the DNA TGTGCCAGCAGCTCGGGCGGGGGGACCTCCTATAATTCACCCCTCCACTTT. Amino acid sequence: CASSSGGGTSYNSPLHF.